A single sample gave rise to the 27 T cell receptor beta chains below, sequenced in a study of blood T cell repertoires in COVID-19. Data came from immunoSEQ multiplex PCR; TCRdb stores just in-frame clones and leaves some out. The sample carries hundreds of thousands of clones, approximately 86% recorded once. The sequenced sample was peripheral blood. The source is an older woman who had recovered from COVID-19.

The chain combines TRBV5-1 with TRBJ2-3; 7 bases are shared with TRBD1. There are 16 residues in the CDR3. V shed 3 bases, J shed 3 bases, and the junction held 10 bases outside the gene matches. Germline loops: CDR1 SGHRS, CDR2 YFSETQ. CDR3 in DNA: TGCGCCAGCAGCTCTTCGACAGGGATTAGGACAGATACGCAGTATTTT. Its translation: CASSSSTGIRTDTQYF.

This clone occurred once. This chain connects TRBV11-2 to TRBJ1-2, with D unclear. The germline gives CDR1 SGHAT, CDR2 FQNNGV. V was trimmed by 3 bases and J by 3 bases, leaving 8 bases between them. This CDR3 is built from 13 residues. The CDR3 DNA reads TGTGCCAGCAGCTTGGGGAGGGACTATGGCTACACCTTC. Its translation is CASSLGRDYGYTF.

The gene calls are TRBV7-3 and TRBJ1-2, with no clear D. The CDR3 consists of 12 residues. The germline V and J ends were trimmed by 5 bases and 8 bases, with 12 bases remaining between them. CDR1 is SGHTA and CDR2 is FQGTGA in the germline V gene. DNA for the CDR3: TGTGCCAGCAGCGAGGGCCCGGGGGGCTACACCTTC. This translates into CASSEGPGGYTF.

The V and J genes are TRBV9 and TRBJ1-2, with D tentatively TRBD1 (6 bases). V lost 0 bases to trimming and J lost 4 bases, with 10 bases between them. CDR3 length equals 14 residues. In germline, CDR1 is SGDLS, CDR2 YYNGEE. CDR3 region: CASSVGPGAYGYTF. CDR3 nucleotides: TGTGCCAGCAGCGTAGGTCCAGGGGCCTATGGCTACACCTTC.

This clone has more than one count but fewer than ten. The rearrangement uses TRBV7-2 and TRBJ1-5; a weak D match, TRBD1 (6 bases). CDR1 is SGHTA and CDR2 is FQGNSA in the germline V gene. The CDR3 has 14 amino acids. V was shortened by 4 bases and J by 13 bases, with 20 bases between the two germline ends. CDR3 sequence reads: CASSSRTDASPQHF. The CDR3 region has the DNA TGTGCCAGCAGCTCCCGGACAGACGCTTCGCCTCAGCATTTT.

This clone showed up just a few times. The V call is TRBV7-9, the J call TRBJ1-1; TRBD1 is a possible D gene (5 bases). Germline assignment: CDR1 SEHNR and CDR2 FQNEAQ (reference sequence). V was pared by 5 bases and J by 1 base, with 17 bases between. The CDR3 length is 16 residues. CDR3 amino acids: CASSPLVGRGNTEAFF. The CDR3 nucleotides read TGTGCCAGCAGCCCTCTCGTGGGGAGGGGGAACACTGAAGCTTTCTTT.

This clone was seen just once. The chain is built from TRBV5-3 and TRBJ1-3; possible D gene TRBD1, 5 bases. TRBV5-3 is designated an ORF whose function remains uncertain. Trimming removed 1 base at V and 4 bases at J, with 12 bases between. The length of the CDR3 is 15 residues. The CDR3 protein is CARSLWAGWGNTIYF. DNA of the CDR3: TGTGCCAGAAGCTTGTGGGCAGGGTGGGGAAACACCATATATTTT.

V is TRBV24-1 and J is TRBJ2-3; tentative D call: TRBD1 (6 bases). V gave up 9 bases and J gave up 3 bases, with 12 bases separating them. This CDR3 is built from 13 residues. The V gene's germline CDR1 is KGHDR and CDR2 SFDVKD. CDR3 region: CATSVGATDTQYF. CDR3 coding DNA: TGTGCCACCTCTGTGGGGGCAACAGATACGCAGTATTTT.

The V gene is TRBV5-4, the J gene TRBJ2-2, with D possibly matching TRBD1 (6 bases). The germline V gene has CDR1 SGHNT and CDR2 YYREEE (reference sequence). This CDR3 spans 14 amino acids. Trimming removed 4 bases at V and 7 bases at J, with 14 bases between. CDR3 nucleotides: TGTGCCAGCAGCCCGGACAGCCGAGGCGGGGAGCTGTTTTTT. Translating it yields CASSPDSRGGELFF.

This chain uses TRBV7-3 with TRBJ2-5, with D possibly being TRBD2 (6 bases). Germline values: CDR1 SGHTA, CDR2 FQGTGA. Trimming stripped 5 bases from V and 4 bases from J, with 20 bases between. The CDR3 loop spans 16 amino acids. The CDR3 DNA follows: TGTGCCAGCAGCCCAGGAGGGGCTAGGAGGGCAGAGACCCAGTACTTC. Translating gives CASSPGGARRAETQYF.

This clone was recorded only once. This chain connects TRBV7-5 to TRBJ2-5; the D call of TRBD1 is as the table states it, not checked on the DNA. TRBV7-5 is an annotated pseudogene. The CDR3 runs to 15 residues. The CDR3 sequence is CARSCAQGNQETQYF. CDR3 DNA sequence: TGTGCCAGAAGCTGCGCACAGGGAAACCAAGAGACCCAGTACTTC.

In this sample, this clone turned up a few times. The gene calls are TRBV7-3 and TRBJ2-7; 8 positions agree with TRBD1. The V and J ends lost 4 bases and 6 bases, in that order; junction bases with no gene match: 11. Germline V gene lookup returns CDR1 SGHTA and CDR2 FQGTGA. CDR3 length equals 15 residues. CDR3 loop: CASSYGLYGTGEQYF. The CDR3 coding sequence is TGTGCCAGCAGCTACGGGCTGTACGGGACAGGCGAGCAGTACTTC.

CDR3 DNA: TGTGCCAGCAGTCATAGCGGGGGGACCCTCTCCTACAATGAGCAGTTCTTC. Its translation is CASSHSGGTLSYNEQFF. This chain uses TRBV3-1 (or the pseudogene TRBV3-2) with TRBJ2-1; 10 bases are shared with TRBD2. The CDR3 totals 17 residues. V lost 6 bases and J lost 0; bases outside the gene matches: 8. Germline CDR1 and CDR2: LGHDT and YNNKEL (reference sequence).

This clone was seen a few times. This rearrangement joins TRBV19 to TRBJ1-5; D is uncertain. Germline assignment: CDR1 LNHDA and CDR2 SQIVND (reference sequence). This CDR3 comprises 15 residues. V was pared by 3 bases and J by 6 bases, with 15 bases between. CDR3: CASSIPPVGGQPQHF. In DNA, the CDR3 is TGTGCCAGTAGTATCCCTCCCGTGGGAGGTCAGCCCCAGCATTTT.

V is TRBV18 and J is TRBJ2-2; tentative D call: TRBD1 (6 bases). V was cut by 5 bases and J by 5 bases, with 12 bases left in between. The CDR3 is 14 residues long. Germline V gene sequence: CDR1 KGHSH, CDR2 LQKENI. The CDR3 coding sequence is TGTGCCAGCTCAGCCGGGACACAGACCGGGGAGCTGTTTTTT. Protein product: CASSAGTQTGELFF.

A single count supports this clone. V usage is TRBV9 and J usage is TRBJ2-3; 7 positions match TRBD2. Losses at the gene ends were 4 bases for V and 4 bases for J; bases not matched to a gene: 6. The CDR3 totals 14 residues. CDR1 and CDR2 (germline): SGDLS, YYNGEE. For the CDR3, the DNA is TGTGCCAGCAGCCTCGGGGACTACGCAGATACGCAGTATTTT. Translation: CASSLGDYADTQYF.

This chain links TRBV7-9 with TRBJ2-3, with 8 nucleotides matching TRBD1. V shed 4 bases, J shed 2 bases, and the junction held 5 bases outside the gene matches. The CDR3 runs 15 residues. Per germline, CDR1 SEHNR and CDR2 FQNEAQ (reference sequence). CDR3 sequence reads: CASSSRTGYTDTQYF. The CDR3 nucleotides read TGTGCCAGCAGCTCGCGGACAGGGTACACAGATACGCAGTATTTT.

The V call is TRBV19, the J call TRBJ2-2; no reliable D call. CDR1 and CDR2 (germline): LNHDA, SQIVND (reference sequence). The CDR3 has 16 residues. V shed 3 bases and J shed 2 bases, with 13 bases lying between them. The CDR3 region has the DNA TGTGCCAGTAGTATTTTCGGTACCACTAACACCGGGGAGCTGTTTTTT. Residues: CASSIFGTTNTGELFF.

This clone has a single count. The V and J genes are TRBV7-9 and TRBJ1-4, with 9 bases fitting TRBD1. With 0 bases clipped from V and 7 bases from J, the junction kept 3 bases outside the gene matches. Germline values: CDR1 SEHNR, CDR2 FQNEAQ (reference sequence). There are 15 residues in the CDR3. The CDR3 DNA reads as TGTGCCAGCAGCTTAGCCGGGACAGGGCTTGAAAAACTGTTTTTT. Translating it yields CASSLAGTGLEKLFF.

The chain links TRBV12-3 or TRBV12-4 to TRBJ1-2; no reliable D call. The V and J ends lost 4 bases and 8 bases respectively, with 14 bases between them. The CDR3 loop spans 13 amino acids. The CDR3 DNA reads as TGTGCCAGCAGTTCTACCCCGGGTCGGGGCTACACCTTC. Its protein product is CASSSTPGRGYTF.

CDR3 amino acids: CAISDTTALQTRYTF. The DNA of the CDR3 is TGTGCCATCAGTGACACCACAGCCTTACAAACACGCTACACCTTC. V usage is TRBV10-3 and J usage is TRBJ1-2; D unclear. This CDR3 is built from 15 residues. V was clipped by 3 bases and J by 9 bases, with 20 bases between them. Germline values: CDR1 ENHRY, CDR2 SYGVKD.

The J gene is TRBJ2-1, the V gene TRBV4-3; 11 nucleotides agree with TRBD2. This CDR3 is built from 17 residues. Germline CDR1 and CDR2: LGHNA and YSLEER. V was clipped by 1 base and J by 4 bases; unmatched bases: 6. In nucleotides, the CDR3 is TGCGCCAGCAGCCAAGGATTAGCGGGGGGGATGTACAATGAGCAGTTCTTC. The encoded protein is CASSQGLAGGMYNEQFF.

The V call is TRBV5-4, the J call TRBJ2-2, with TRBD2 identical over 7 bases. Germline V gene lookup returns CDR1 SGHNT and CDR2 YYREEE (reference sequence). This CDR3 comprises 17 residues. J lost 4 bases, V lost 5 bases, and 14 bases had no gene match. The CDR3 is CASSSREGGEVTGELFF. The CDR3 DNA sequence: TGTGCCAGCAGTTCGAGAGAGGGAGGGGAGGTCACCGGGGAGCTGTTTTTT.

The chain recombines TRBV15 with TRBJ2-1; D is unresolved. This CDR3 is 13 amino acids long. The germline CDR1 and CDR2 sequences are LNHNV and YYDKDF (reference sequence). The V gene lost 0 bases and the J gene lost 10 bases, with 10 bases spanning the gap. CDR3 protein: CATSRDLREEQFF. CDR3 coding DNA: TGTGCCACCAGCAGAGATCTTAGAGAGGAGCAGTTCTTC. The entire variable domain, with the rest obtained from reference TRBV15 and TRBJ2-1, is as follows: DAMVIQNPRYQVTQFGKPVTLSCSQTLNHNVMYWYQQKSSQAPKLLFHYYDKDFNNEADTPDNFQSRRPNTSFCFLDIRSPGLGDTAMYLCATSRDLREEQFFGPGTRLTVL.

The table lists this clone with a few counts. The CDR3 loop is CASSSDRANSGEQYF. The CDR3 nucleotides are TGTGCCAGCTCATCGGACAGGGCGAACTCGGGCGAGCAGTACTTC. The chain links TRBV18 to TRBJ2-7, with 8 bases matching TRBD1. This CDR3 has 15 residues. Germline-derived CDR1 and CDR2 are KGHSH and LQKENI. Unmatched junction bases numbered 12, after V lost 5 bases and J lost 6 bases.

The CDR3: CASTPSGERSYNEQFF. The CDR3 DNA is TGTGCCAGCACCCCTTCCGGGGAGCGCTCCTACAATGAGCAGTTCTTC. The rearrangement joins TRBV7-2 to TRBJ2-1, with D perhaps TRBD2 (5 bases). Trimming pared 7 bases from V and 0 bases from J, leaving 16 bases between. Germline V gene lookup returns CDR1 SGHTA and CDR2 FQGNSA. CDR3 length: 16 residues.

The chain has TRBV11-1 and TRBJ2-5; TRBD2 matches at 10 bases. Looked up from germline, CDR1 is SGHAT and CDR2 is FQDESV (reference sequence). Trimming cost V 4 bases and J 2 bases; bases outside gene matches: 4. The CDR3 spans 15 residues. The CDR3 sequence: CASSSGTSAQETQYF. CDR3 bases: TGTGCCAGCAGCTCCGGGACTAGCGCGCAAGAGACCCAGTACTTC.